The 25 T cell receptor beta chains below come from one sample, sequenced in a study of human T cells and chemical hapten exposure (dated by TCRdb to the early 2020s). Library creation used RACE. Sequencer: NextSeq 500. The public sequencing data were trimmed at Q25 with fastp and processed into clonotypes with MiXCR by TCRdb, which kept only in-frame beta chains. CDR3 protein duplicates are merged, each entry listing the most common genes and DNA. This sample has approximately 180,000 distinct CDR3 sequences in its table, and nearly 30% of those were observed once. The ten largest clones take up roughly 3% of the sample. The time point label for this specimen denotes: pre-sensitization, week 0. In the paper's terms, the treatment or condition label means: therapeutic diphenylcyclopropenone sensitization with weekly scalp DPC. Material: whole blood, obtained in connection with sensitization to the hapten diphenylcyclopropenone (DPC). The receptors shown here come from a woman under 40 with alopecia areata. Some clones in this sample may be carry-over from other donors' samples.

This clonotype was seen a few times. The rearrangement links TRBV11-1 to TRBJ2-7; 9 bases match TRBD1. Germline V CDR1 and CDR2: SGHAT, FQDESV (reference sequence). Trimming removed 5 bases from V and 7 bases from J; junction bases left unmatched: 6. The CDR3 is made up of 13 amino acids. The CDR3 protein is CASSIGQGREQYF. In nucleotides, the CDR3 is TGTGCCAGCAGCATCGGACAGGGGAGGGAGCAGTACTTC.

V usage is TRBV28 and J usage is TRBJ2-5; D is ambiguous. Per the germline V gene, CDR1 is MDHEN and CDR2 is SYDVKM. The CDR3 extends over 13 amino acids. Deletions cut 8 bases from V and 1 base from J, with 11 bases between. The CDR3 spells CASRVTTQETQYF. CDR3 nucleotides: TGTGCCAGCCGCGTCACCACCCAAGAGACCCAGTACTTC.

The chain's CDR3 is CASSKRTTNEKLFF. CDR3 coding DNA: TGTGCCAGCAGTAAACGGACAACTAATGAAAAACTGTTTTTT. The genes are TRBV6-2 or TRBV6-3 and TRBJ1-4; no clear D. This CDR3 has 14 amino acids. In germline, CDR1 is MNHEY, CDR2 SVGEGT. V lost 5 bases to trimming and J lost 0 bases, with 7 bases between them.

This clonotype was seen more than once but under ten times. The V and J genes are TRBV7-6 and TRBJ2-1, with 14 bases lining up with TRBD2. CDR3 length equals 14 residues. Germline CDR1 and CDR2: SGHVS and FNYEAQ. V gave up 5 bases and J gave up 10 bases; unmatched junction bases: 4. The CDR3 nucleotides read TGTGCCAGCAGCGCGGGACTAGCGGGAGACGAGCAGTTCTTC. This sequence encodes CASSAGLAGDEQFF. Looking up the rest from reference TRBV7-6 and TRBJ2-1 gives the full variable domain: GAGVSQSPRYKVTKRGQDVALRCDPISGHVSLYWYRQALGQGPEFLTYFNYEAQQDKSGLPNDRFSAERPEGSISTLTIQRTEQRDSAMYRCASSAGLAGDEQFFGPGTRLTVL.

The chain has TRBV7-9 and TRBJ1-2; D may be TRBD1 (5 bases). V was clipped by 5 bases and J by 1 base, with 17 bases between them. The length of the CDR3 is 16 residues. Germline V CDR1 and CDR2: SEHNR, FQNEAQ (reference sequence). Here the CDR3 DNA reads TGTGCCAGCAGCCTGTCCGGGGCCACGTTTAACTATGGCTACACCTTC. This sequence encodes CASSLSGATFNYGYTF.

The chain uses TRBV6-1 and TRBJ2-1; 7 bases agree with TRBD2. The CDR3 runs to 16 residues. Germline trimming cut 2 bases from V and 2 bases from J; bases unmatched to any gene: 6. Per germline, CDR1 MNHNS and CDR2 SASEGT. CDR3 DNA: TGTGCCAGCAGTGAACAAGCGGGATCCCCCTACAATGAGCAGTTCTTC. This sequence encodes CASSEQAGSPYNEQFF.

The gene calls are TRBV29-1 and TRBJ2-1; 8 bases fit TRBD1. Germline values: CDR1 SQVTM, CDR2 ANQGSEA. This CDR3 contains 14 residues. V was pared by 6 bases and J by 0 bases, with 4 bases of the junction left unmatched. CDR3 sequence (DNA): TGCAGCGTCCTGGACAGGGTCTCCTACAATGAGCAGTTCTTC. Amino acid sequence: CSVLDRVSYNEQFF.

This clonotype appeared many times. This chain connects TRBV20-1 to TRBJ2-7, with 11 positions matching TRBD2. The CDR3 extends over 15 amino acids. The J segment lost 5 bases and the V segment lost 3 bases, leaving 9 bases of the junction unmatched. Germline loops: CDR1 DFQATT, CDR2 SNEGSKA (reference sequence). CDR3 nucleotide sequence: TGCAGTGCTAGTATAGCGGGAGGGCCGGCCGACGAGCAGTACTTC. Its translation: CSASIAGGPADEQYF.

This clonotype has only a few counts. The rearrangement joins TRBV29-1 to TRBJ2-7; D is ambiguous. Trimming left V 7 bases short and J 3 bases short, with 10 bases between. The V gene's germline CDR1 is SQVTM and CDR2 ANQGSEA. The CDR3 spans 11 residues. The CDR3 protein is CSALDLYEQYF. The CDR3 nucleotides are TGCAGCGCCTTGGATCTCTACGAGCAGTACTTC.

This clonotype showed up just a few times. This chain uses TRBV12-3 or TRBV12-4 with TRBJ1-5; D remains unclear. This CDR3 is built from 15 residues. The V end was cut by 7 bases, the J end by 4 bases, with 17 bases between. The CDR3 bases are TGTGCCAGCAACCTAGAGACTGGCGTGAATCAGCCCCAGCATTTT. Translation gives CASNLETGVNQPQHF.

This clonotype was seen a few times. The CDR3 nucleotides read TGTGCCAGCAGTACCAACAGGGCTACCGGGGAGCTGTTTTTT. This sequence encodes CASSTNRATGELFF. This rearrangement joins TRBV2 to TRBJ2-2; the D gene is possibly TRBD1 (6 bases). The CDR3 is 14 residues long. Germline V lookup: CDR1 SNHLY, CDR2 FYNNEI. Trimming left V 5 bases short and J 5 bases short, with 12 bases between.

In DNA form, the CDR3 reads TGTGCCAGCAGCTTAGACCGGGCGGTTACTAATGAAAAACTGTTTTTT. It codes for CASSLDRAVTNEKLFF. The gene calls are TRBV7-9 and TRBJ1-4; D is undetermined. Germline-derived CDR1 and CDR2 are SEHNR and FQNEAQ (reference sequence). Trimming took off 1 base at V and 2 bases at J, with 11 bases between the two ends. The CDR3 contains 16 residues.

In this sample, this clonotype turned up once. J is TRBJ1-1 and V is TRBV7-2; unclear D gene. The CDR3 has 15 residues. The V end was cut by 2 bases, the J end by 1 base, with 11 bases between. Germline CDR1 is SGHTA and CDR2 is FQGNSA. The CDR3 protein is CASSLSVISNTEAFF. DNA of the CDR3: TGTGCCAGCAGCTTAAGTGTGATCTCGAACACTGAAGCTTTCTTT.

This clonotype has just a few counts. The rearrangement uses TRBV28 and TRBJ1-1; D is unclear. Germline V gives CDR1 MDHEN, CDR2 SYDVKM. This CDR3 is 14 amino acids long. V lost 1 base and J 1 base, leaving 7 bases between the germline ends. The CDR3 is CASSLSQWNTEAFF. The CDR3 bases are TGTGCCAGCAGTTTATCTCAGTGGAACACTGAAGCTTTCTTT.

The chain employs TRBV5-4 and TRBJ2-7; 8 bases are a match to TRBD2. The V and J ends lost 4 bases and 2 bases, in that order; junction bases with no gene match: 8. The CDR3 is 15 amino acids. Germline CDR1 reads SGHNT; CDR2 reads YYREEE (reference sequence). CDR3 bases: TGTGCCAGCAGCCGGGAGGGGGGTACGGCCTACGAGCAGTACTTC. It yields the protein CASSREGGTAYEQYF.

J is TRBJ2-4 and V is TRBV6-2 or TRBV6-3; D gene unclear. This CDR3 is built from 15 residues. In germline, CDR1 is MNHEY, CDR2 SVGEGT. V shed 5 bases and J shed 3 bases, with 14 bases lying between them. This CDR3 reads CASSLPSAGKNIQYF. DNA for the CDR3: TGTGCCAGCAGTCTCCCCTCGGCCGGCAAAAACATTCAGTACTTC.

CDR3 sequence reads: CASLTGHQETQYF. CDR3 coding DNA: TGTGCCAGCCTGACAGGGCACCAAGAGACCCAGTACTTC. The chain has TRBV2 and TRBJ2-5; the match to TRBD1 covers 7 bases. The CDR3 covers 13 residues. CDR1 and CDR2 (germline): SNHLY, FYNNEI. With V trimmed by 8 bases and J by 0 bases, 3 bases remained unmatched.

The CDR3 DNA sequence: TGCAGCGTTGAAGATATCCGCCCAGGGGGCGCGACTAACTATGGCTACACCTTC. It specifies CSVEDIRPGGATNYGYTF. This chain connects TRBV29-1 to TRBJ1-2; 8 bases match TRBD1. Trimming cost V 0 bases and J 0 bases; bases outside gene matches: 12. In germline, CDR1 is SQVTM, CDR2 ANQGSEA. The CDR3 is 18 residues long.

This clonotype was seen ten or more times. The V and J genes are TRBV27 and TRBJ1-5, with TRBD1 as a possible D gene (6 bases). This CDR3 region has 14 residues. Trimming cost V 2 bases and J 3 bases, with 8 bases left between them. Germline values: CDR1 MNHEY, CDR2 SMNVEV (reference sequence). This CDR3 reads CASSLGQFNQPQHF. The DNA of the CDR3 is TGTGCCAGCAGTTTAGGACAGTTCAATCAGCCCCAGCATTTT.

The chain uses TRBV29-1 and TRBJ2-1; tentatively, D is TRBD2 (5 bases). Deletions cut 6 bases from V and 8 bases from J, with 14 bases between. The germline CDR1 and CDR2 sequences are SQVTM and ANQGSEA. The CDR3 consists of 12 residues. This CDR3 is CSVGLSNHEQFF. CDR3 sequence (DNA): TGCAGCGTCGGACTCTCGAACCATGAGCAGTTCTTC.

This clonotype was counted between two and nine times. V gene TRBV28 combines with J gene TRBJ2-3, with unresolved D. The length of the CDR3 is 14 residues. The V end lost 4 bases, the J end lost 1 base, and 9 bases lay between the germline ends. Germline V lookup: CDR1 MDHEN, CDR2 SYDVKM. CDR3 DNA sequence: TGTGCCAGCAGTTGGTCACAGCGCACAGATACGCAGTATTTT. It codes for CASSWSQRTDTQYF.

This chain joins TRBV2 and TRBJ1-2; no reliable D call. V lost 1 base to trimming and J lost 7 bases, with 10 bases between them. There are 13 residues in the CDR3. The V gene's germline CDR1 is SNHLY and CDR2 FYNNEI. In nucleotides, the CDR3 is TGTGCCAGCAGTGAAGGACAATTGGGTGGCTACACCTTC. Protein sequence: CASSEGQLGGYTF.

This clonotype was found a few times. This sequence joins TRBV21-1 and TRBJ1-1; the DNA was not compared with TRBD1, the D call given in the table. TRBV21-1 is noted as a pseudogene. This CDR3 contains 14 residues. The CDR3 reads CASSNGTPYTEAFF. The CDR3, as DNA: TGTGCCAGCAGCAATGGGACGCCTTACACTGAAGCTTTCTTT.

This clonotype has only a few counts. V and J are TRBV28 and TRBJ1-2, with no clear D. Trimming took off 4 bases at V and 4 bases at J, with 13 bases between the two ends. Germline V gene sequence: CDR1 MDHEN, CDR2 SYDVKM. This CDR3 has 14 amino acids. CDR3 loop: CASSSPRTIYGYTF. The CDR3 coding sequence is TGTGCCAGCAGTTCCCCCAGGACGATCTATGGCTACACCTTC.

Only a few counts were recorded for this clonotype. V gene TRBV2 combines with J gene TRBJ2-1; D gene uncertain. Germline CDR1 and CDR2: SNHLY and FYNNEI. Trimming cost V 7 bases and J 0 bases, with 10 bases left between them. This CDR3 is 14 amino acids long. The CDR3 reads CASTPPHSYNEQFF. In DNA, the CDR3 is TGTGCCAGCACCCCACCCCACTCCTACAATGAGCAGTTCTTC.